This T cell receptor beta chain was recorded in a study of blood T cells in healthy people across ages (dated by TCRdb to between 2014 and 2017). Describing the broader study: In model experiments, roughly one uniquely barcoded TCR beta cDNA molecule per two T cells was captured by template switching. Donors of different ages were randomly distributed across sequencing lanes to avoid experimental bias. Two additional independent replicas of 1 million unique cDNA reads from the same blood draw were analyzed for two donors (one aged 18 to 30 and one aged 80 or older). The donors were split into four age groups: young (average around 15 years), middle-aged (roughly 40), aged (approximately 59) and long-lived (about 82). To track age-related changes in TCR beta repertoire diversity, the study relied on deep sequencing normalized with unique cDNA molecular identifiers.

What the study reported, not specific to this receptor: Estimates of total diversity based on one million sequenced T cells were considered lower bounds and underestimates. A strong correlation was found between observed TCR beta diversity and the percentage of naive T cells measured by flow cytometry. As age increased, observed TCR beta diversity per million T cells dropped in a roughly linear way, and a significant reduction was already evident by age 40. Because profiling used bulk unsorted PBMCs, naive and antigen-experienced compartments could not be compared conclusively. Because the CMV infection status of the donors was unknown, age-related changes in expanded clonotypes may potentially have been confounded. Compared with the aged group, the long-lived group had more naive CD4+ T cells, fewer expanded clones and increased TCR diversity, a pattern suggesting age selection.

This clonotype was observed a few times. Its cognate antigen has yet to be identified. No base quality information exists; no much larger clone differs at one position. Library construction relied on 5' RACE. Sequencing used an Illumina HiSeq 2500. The second PCR ran for about 6 to 11 cycles and used a J-beta primer mix along with a sample-barcoded 5' primer. Each TCR beta cDNA molecule received a unique molecular identifier from a template-switch 5' adaptor carrying 12 random nucleotides. At least 3 million CDR3-containing paired-end reads were obtained from each sample. The Mint cDNA synthesis kit, primed by a TRBC-specific oligonucleotide, was used to synthesize first-strand cDNA from all RNA. All cDNA was treated with uracil-DNA glycosylase and then went through a first 18-cycle PCR with the universal primers M1SS and BC2_uni_R. In the paper's pipeline: For normalization, 1 million high-quality reads, each with a distinct molecular identifier, were randomly selected from each sample. Instead of being binned into consensus sequences, reads that shared molecular identifiers were thrown out. CDR3 identification, clonotype clustering and error correction used MiTCR with a Q25 quality threshold and the strictest error-elimination algorithm. A nonparametric unseen species model with Euler transformation was used to estimate lower-bound total TCR beta diversity. Through fastp at Q25 and MiXCR, TCRdb rebuilt clones from the public reads, retaining in-frame beta chains. Here each entry gathers all rows of one CDR3 protein and keeps the most common genes and DNA. The authors' filters were not applied to this entry. This sample has 700,000 to 850,000 distinct CDR3 sequences in its table, and around half of those were observed once. Approximately 40% of the sample belongs to the ten largest clones.

Sequences SGDLS (CDR1) and YYNGEE (CDR2) are obtained from the germline V gene. The CDR3 contains 14 residues, cysteine and phenylalanine counted. The retained sequence is limited to the CDR3, 42 bases, with the frame set at the first base. Systemically healthy Caucasian individuals from Russia, some 40 in total and aged about 6 to 95 years, were included as donors. Each donor gave approximately 9.3 milliliters of peripheral blood, collected into EDTA-treated Vacutainer tubes. Ficoll-Paque density-gradient centrifugation was used to isolate PBMCs, with at least 6.5 million per sample. Total RNA was extracted from PBMCs with Trizol reagent, with at least 5 micrograms obtained per sample. The percentages of naive CD45RAhigh/CD27high T cells were determined by flow cytometry on a PBMC aliquot from every donor.

The sample consisted of blood. This chain joins TRBV9 to TRBJ2-4, and the D gene may be TRBD1, 6 bases matching. Near its end, the DNA agrees better with TRBJ2-5, so the J call may be wrong. The sequence was collected from a man older than 75 in good health. In nucleotide form, the sequence is TGTGCCAGCAGCGCCCGACAGGTGCAAGAGACCCAGTACTTC. Its translation is CASSARQVQETQYF.